The rows below give T cell receptor beta chains drawn from one sample of a study of blood T cell repertoires in COVID-19. Here immunoSEQ multiplex PCR was the method, and the copy in TCRdb shows in-frame clones only, minus some. Altogether more than 85,000 clones are present, 65% to 85% being singletons, with the ten largest covering around 27%. Sequencing was carried out using peripheral blood. These receptors were obtained from a man older than 75 with active or convalescent COVID-19. CDR3s include the opening cysteine and the closing phenylalanine or tryptophan. A D gene is named only where the DNA matches it firmly. Rows give clone size only sometimes, using once, few, many, or a class for an expanded clone.

TRBJ1-5	NA	TRBV6-2/TRBV6-3	TRBD1	TGTGCCAGCAGTACGACAGGGTGGTATAAGCCCCAGCATTTT	CASSTTGWYKPQHF
TRBJ1-3	NA	TRBV19	NA	TGTGCCAGTAGGGAGTTCTCTGGAAACACCATATATTTT	CASREFSGNTIYF
TRBJ2-3	NA	TRBV14	NA	TGTGCCAGCAGCCAAATCATAGATACGCAGTATTTT	CASSQIIDTQYF
TRBJ1-6	NA	TRBV20-1	NA	TGCAGTGCTAGTGGGGCGGGAGATTCACCCCTCCACTTT	CSASGAGDSPLHF
TRBJ1-2	NA	TRBV7-2	TRBD1	TGTGCCAGCAGCGAATTAGGACAGGGGTTGGCTTCCTATGGCTACACCTTC	CASSELGQGLASYGYTF
TRBJ1-4	NA	TRBV5-1	TRBD1	TGCGCCAGCACCAGGGGGACAACTAATGAAAAACTGTTTTTT	CASTRGTTNEKLFF
TRBJ2-2	once	TRBV19	NA	TGTGCCAGTAGTCCGGACACTGCGAACACCGGGGAGCTGTTTTTT	CASSPDTANTGELFF
TRBJ1-2	NA	TRBV7-9	NA	TGTGCCAGCAGCTTAAGGGGGAGCAGGGAAGGCGGCTACACCTTC	CASSLRGSREGGYTF
TRBJ2-3	NA	TRBV6-2/TRBV6-3	TRBD2	TGTGCCAGCAGTTACTCCCCGGCAGGGGGACTAGCGTCGGATACGCAGTATTTT	CASSYSPAGGLASDTQYF
TRBJ2-7	once	TRBV6-5	NA	TGTGCCAGCAGTTACTCCACGCCAGGGCGGTTCGAGCAGTACTTC	CASSYSTPGRFEQYF
TRBJ1-2	NA	TRBV4-3	TRBD1	TGCGCCAGCAGCCACTCCGGGACAGCCTATGGCTACACCTTC	CASSHSGTAYGYTF
TRBJ2-2	NA	TRBV2	NA	TGTGCCAGCAAAAAAGGGGGTGAGCTGTTTTTT	CASKKGGELFF
TRBJ1-4	NA	TRBV4-2	TRBD1	TGTGCCAGCAGCCAGGCTGGACAGGTCGATGAAAAACTGTTTTTT	CASSQAGQVDEKLFF
TRBJ2-5	NA	TRBV9	TRBD2	TGTGCCAGCAGCGCTAGCGGGGGGGAGGGTGAGACCCAGTACTTC	CASSASGGEGETQYF
TRBJ2-5	NA	TRBV28	NA	TGTGCCTGCTCCGGGGGTGGGTTTGTTGGGGAGACCCAGTACTTC	CACSGGGFVGETQYF
TRBJ2-7	few	TRBV10-3	NA	TGTGCCATCATGCCCCAGGGGTACTCCTACGAGCAGTACTTC	CAIMPQGYSYEQYF
TRBJ1-2	NA	TRBV19	TRBD1	TGTGCCAGTAGTCTACGACAGGGGACAAGCTATGGCTACACCTTC	CASSLRQGTSYGYTF
TRBJ2-7	NA	TRBV5-1	NA	TGCGCCAGCAACCCGGGACTTGGCTCCTACGAGCAGTACTTC	CASNPGLGSYEQYF
TRBJ2-7	NA	TRBV7-2	NA	TGTGCCAGCAGCTTAGGTCGGGACTTCTACGAGCAGTACTTC	CASSLGRDFYEQYF
TRBJ1-1	NA	TRBV3-1/TRBV3-2	NA	TGTGCCAGCAGCCAAGAGGCAGGGCGGGGGACTGAAGCTTTCTTT	CASSQEAGRGTEAFF
TRBJ2-7	NA	TRBV9	NA	TGTGCCAGCAGCGTAGGGCCCCACAGGGAGCAGTACTTC	CASSVGPHREQYF
TRBJ2-3	once	TRBV20-1	TRBD2	TGCAGTGCTAGTTGGTTAGCGGGGGCCTCAAGCACAGATACGCAGTATTTT	CSASWLAGASSTDTQYF
TRBJ1-2	once	TRBV2	NA	TGTGCCAGCAGGGGATCAGCGGGGGGCTACACCTTC	CASRGSAGGYTF
TRBJ2-1	NA	TRBV5-6	NA	TGTGCCAGCAGCTTGAACAGTTACAATGAGCAGTTCTTC	CASSLNSYNEQFF
TRBJ2-7	NA	TRBV6-2/TRBV6-3	NA	TGTGCCAGCAGTTTAGCGGCCAGGAGCTCCTACGAGCAGTACTTC	CASSLAARSSYEQYF
TRBJ1-1	NA	TRBV7-6	NA	TGTGCCAGCAGCTTAGGTCCCAGTTACACTGAAGCTTTCTTT	CASSLGPSYTEAFF
TRBJ2-2	once	TRBV6-5	TRBD2	TGTGCCAGCAGTTACCGACTAGCGGCCACCGGGGAGCTGTTTTTT	CASSYRLAATGELFF
TRBJ2-3	NA	TRBV5-4	TRBD2	TGTGCCAGCAGCTTGGCCGAAGGAGCGGGGGGGCCGAATACGCAGTATTTT	CASSLAEGAGGPNTQYF
TRBJ1-1	NA	TRBV7-2	TRBD1	TGTGCCAGCAGCTTTGGACAGGGGGGAGCTTTCTTT	CASSFGQGGAFF
TRBJ1-1	NA	TRBV12-5	NA	TGTGCTAGTGTTCCTTCAGGGGAGGGTCGTGCGGCTTTCTTT	CASVPSGEGRAAFF
TRBJ2-5	NA	TRBV19	NA	TGTGCCAGTAGTAAGACTAGAGAAGAGACCCAGTACTTC	CASSKTREETQYF
TRBJ2-5	NA	TRBV7-2	TRBD1	TGTGCCAGCAGCCCTCCGGGACAGGGCAGGACCCAGTACTTC	CASSPPGQGRTQYF
TRBJ1-5	NA	TRBV6-6	TRBD1	TGTGCCAGCAGTGCCAGGACAGGGGTTGATCAGCCCCAGCATTTT	CASSARTGVDQPQHF
TRBJ1-2	NA	TRBV11-2	NA	TGTGCCAGCAGCATACGACAGGAGCCTAACTATGGCTACACCTTC	CASSIRQEPNYGYTF
TRBJ2-2	NA	TRBV5-4	TRBD1	TGTGCCAGCAGCGCAAAACCGGGACAGGGCCACACCGGGGAGCTGTTTTTT	CASSAKPGQGHTGELFF
TRBJ1-1	medium-sized	TRBV15	NA	TGTGCCACCAGCAGAGATAGAGGAGTGACTGAAGCTTTCTTT	CATSRDRGVTEAFF
TRBJ1-3	NA	TRBV5-1	NA	TGCGCCAGCAGCTTGGTCCCTTTAGGTGAGGCCTCTGGAAACACCATATATTTT	CASSLVPLGEASGNTIYF
TRBJ2-7	NA	TRBV5-1	TRBD2	TGCGCCAGCAGCTCGAAACTACTAGCGGGGGACTCCTACGAGCAGTACTTC	CASSSKLLAGDSYEQYF
TRBJ2-7	NA	TRBV5-1	NA	TGCGCCAGCAGCTCAGACAGGGCGGGGGAGCAGTACTTC	CASSSDRAGEQYF
TRBJ1-3	NA	TRBV7-9	NA	TGTGCCAGCAGCCGTGAGGGAGGAAACACCATATATTTT	CASSREGGNTIYF
TRBJ1-5	once	TRBV2	TRBD1	TGTGCCAGCGGGGACAGGGGGCGCGGGCAGCCCCAGCATTTT	CASGDRGRGQPQHF
TRBJ2-2	NA	TRBV5-1	NA	TGCGCCAGCAGCTTGGGGACTTACACCGGGGAGCTGTTTTTT	CASSLGTYTGELFF
TRBJ2-1	NA	TRBV7-2	TRBD1	TGTGCCAGCAGCACCTGGACAGGGGGCAATGAGCAGTTCTTC	CASSTWTGGNEQFF
TRBJ2-1	NA	TRBV19	TRBD1	TGTGCCAGTAGTCTGAGCCCCAGGGGGACCTACAATGAGCAGTTCTTC	CASSLSPRGTYNEQFF
TRBJ2-1	NA	TRBV6-5	TRBD2	TGTGCCAGCAGTTATGGACTAGCGGGGGAGCTGTTCTTC	CASSYGLAGELFF
TRBJ2-7	NA	TRBV6-5	NA	TGTGCCAGCAGTTACTCGCCGACAACCCTGTGGTACTTC	CASSYSPTTLWYF
TRBJ2-7	NA	TRBV4-1	TRBD2	TGCGCCAGCAGCCCCGGCGGGGGGTACCACGAGCAGTACTTC	CASSPGGGYHEQYF
TRBJ1-6	NA	TRBV21-1	NA	TGTGCCAGCAGCAAAGGTCAGGGAAGGATGGCGTCCCAGGCCTCCTATAATTCACCCCTCCACTTT	CASSKGQGRMASQASYNSPLHF
TRBJ2-5	once	TRBV5-8	NA	TGTGCCAGCAGCTTTCTGGCCGGGGGTGAGACCCAGTACTTC	CASSFLAGGETQYF